These 15 T cell receptor beta chains came from one sample sequenced in a study of shared T cell receptors in the human thymus. Clones were read by immunoSEQ multiplex PCR, and TCRdb kept only the in-frame ones, dropping some. In the table there are about 380,000 clones, 95% of which are singletons. The sample was thymocytes. Receptor source: a human donor.

This clone has more than one count but fewer than ten. The V gene is TRBV10-3, the J gene TRBJ2-6; 9 bases agree with TRBD2. J lost 1 base, V lost 0 bases, and 4 bases had no gene match. Germline CDR1 is ENHRY and CDR2 is SYGVKD. The CDR3 contains 18 residues. CDR3 sequence: CAISESLSGSSGANVLTF. DNA of the CDR3: TGTGCCATCAGTGAGTCACTTAGCGGGAGTTCTGGGGCCAACGTCCTGACTTTC.

This clone has only a few counts. The genes are TRBV7-9 and TRBJ2-2, with D maybe TRBD2 (6 bases). Germline CDR1 and CDR2: SEHNR and FQNEAQ (reference sequence). V was clipped by 4 bases and J by 4 bases, with 19 bases between them. CDR3 length: 17 amino acids. The CDR3 region has the DNA TGTGCCAGCAGCTGCGACGTTCGGGGGAAAATCACCGGGGAGCTGTTTTTT. It specifies CASSCDVRGKITGELFF. The full variable domain, rest sourced from reference TRBV7-9 and TRBJ2-2, is DTGVSQNPRHKITKRGQNVTFRCDPISEHNRLYWYRQTLGQGPEFLTYFQNEAQLEKSRLLSDRFSAERPKGSFSTLEIQRTEQGDSAMYLCASSCDVRGKITGELFFGEGSRLTVL.

The rearrangement joins TRBV10-1 to TRBJ2-3, with a possible D match to TRBD2 (5 bases). CDR1 and CDR2 from the germline V gene are WNHNN and SYGVQD (reference sequence). Trimming left V 0 bases short and J 2 bases short, with 9 bases between. This CDR3 has 15 amino acids. CDR3: CASSESGLSTDTQYF. In DNA, the CDR3 is TGCGCCAGCAGTGAGTCTGGACTGTCCACAGATACGCAGTATTTT.

The chain has TRBV23-1 and TRBJ1-5; D remains ambiguous. TRBV23-1 is an ORF, and what it does is uncertain. The CDR3 runs 17 residues. V gave up 0 bases and J gave up 0 bases, with 12 bases separating them. CDR3 in DNA: TGCGCCAGCAGTCAATCTGGTTCGGGTTATAGCAATCAGCCCCAGCATTTT. As protein: CASSQSGSGYSNQPQHF.

The chain is built from TRBV28 and TRBJ1-5; D possibly corresponds to TRBD1 (5 bases). V lost 0 bases and J 2 bases, leaving 17 bases between the germline ends. There are 18 residues in the CDR3. CDR1 is MDHEN and CDR2 is SYDVKM in the germline V gene. The CDR3 loop is CASSLCRDAGFGNQPQHF. Here the CDR3 DNA reads TGTGCCAGCAGTTTATGCAGGGATGCGGGGTTTGGCAATCAGCCCCAGCATTTT.

The rearrangement links TRBV7-8 to TRBJ2-2; weak D call: TRBD2 (6 bases). CDR1 is SGHVS, CDR2 FQNEAQ, per germline. The V and J ends lost 3 bases and 9 bases respectively, with 23 bases between them. The CDR3 has 17 amino acids. Here the CDR3 DNA reads TGTGCCAGCAGCTTCCTAGCTGCGGGACCCCAAGCCCGGGAGCTGTTTTTT. It encodes CASSFLAAGPQARELFF.

The chain has TRBV28 and TRBJ1-5, with D perhaps TRBD1 (5 bases). V lost 2 bases and J lost 3, with 11 bases in between. The CDR3 totals 15 residues. Germline V gene data show CDR1 as MDHEN and CDR2 as SYDVKM. This CDR3 reads CASSLTGQFNQPQHF. The CDR3 nucleotides read TGTGCCAGCAGTTTAACTGGACAATTCAATCAGCCCCAGCATTTT.

The V and J genes are TRBV11-2 and TRBJ2-5, with D possibly being TRBD1 or TRBD2 (6 bases each). Trimming took off 7 bases at V and 2 bases at J, with 17 bases between the two ends. The germline V gene has CDR1 SGHAT and CDR2 FQNNGV. CDR3 size: 15 residues. CDR3 DNA sequence: TGTGCCAGCACCTTTGGGGGGCTAGCTCAAGAGACCCAGTACTTC. It specifies CASTFGGLAQETQYF. The whole variable domain, remainder taken from reference TRBV11-2 and TRBJ2-5, is EAGVAQSPRYKIIEKRQSVAFWCNPISGHATLYWYQQILGQGPKLLIQFQNNGVVDDSQLPKDRFSAERLKGVDSTLKIQPAKLEDSAVYLCASTFGGLAQETQYFGPGTRLLVL.

This chain links TRBV4-2 with TRBJ2-7, with 13 bases lining up with TRBD2. Trimming removed 0 bases from V and 5 bases from J; junction bases left unmatched: 10. Looked up from germline, CDR1 is LGHNA and CDR2 is YNFKEQ. The CDR3 has 18 residues. The CDR3 DNA follows: TGTGCCAGCAGCCAAGATGGCCGCGGACTAGCGGGAGTCCACGAGCAGTACTTC. This translates into CASSQDGRGLAGVHEQYF.

This clone was recorded once. The rearrangement links TRBV5-4 to TRBJ2-1; D call uncertain. The CDR3 extends over 13 amino acids. Trimming removed 4 bases from V and 1 base from J, with 6 bases in between. Germline V gene lookup returns CDR1 SGHNT and CDR2 YYREEE (reference sequence). The CDR3 sequence: CASSPASYNEQFF. CDR3 DNA sequence: TGTGCCAGCAGCCCGGCGTCCTACAATGAGCAGTTCTTC.

The V and J genes are TRBV5-1 and TRBJ2-5; a weak D match, TRBD2 (6 bases). This CDR3 comprises 17 residues. Trimming removed 0 bases at V and 4 bases at J, with 19 bases between. Germline assignment: CDR1 SGHRS and CDR2 YFSETQ. This CDR3 reads CASSLDRRRRAPETQYF. The CDR3 DNA sequence: TGCGCCAGCAGCTTGGATCGGCGGAGGAGGGCGCCAGAGACCCAGTACTTC.

V is TRBV27 and J is TRBJ2-1, with no clear D. The V end was cut by 0 bases, the J end by 6 bases, with 21 bases between. This CDR3 has 18 residues. Germline CDR1 reads MNHEY; CDR2 reads SMNVEV (reference sequence). CDR3 residues: CASSLSNLRYNTANEQFF. The CDR3 nucleotides read TGTGCCAGCAGTTTATCGAACTTACGGTACAACACAGCCAATGAGCAGTTCTTC.

The J gene is TRBJ2-2, the V gene TRBV7-4, with 7 bases that match TRBD2. The CDR3 sequence is 17 residues long. With 1 base clipped from V and 5 bases from J, the junction kept 10 bases outside the gene matches. Germline-derived CDR1 and CDR2 are SGHVT and SQSDAQ. The CDR3 DNA reads TGTGCCAGCAGCTTAGAGTTTCCTAGCGGCGAAACCGGGGAGCTGTTTTTT. This encodes CASSLEFPSGETGELFF.

This clone was recorded only once. The chain links TRBV5-1 to TRBJ2-7, with D uncertain. There are 13 residues in the CDR3. CDR1 and CDR2 from the germline V gene are SGHRS and YFSETQ. Trimming took 1 base from V and 6 from J, leaving 11 bases between them. This CDR3 reads CASSLRVRSEQYF. DNA for the CDR3: TGCGCCAGCAGCTTGAGGGTTCGGAGCGAGCAGTACTTC.

The rearrangement links TRBV28 to TRBJ2-7, with D possibly TRBD1 on 6 matching bases. Looked up from germline, CDR1 is MDHEN and CDR2 is SYDVKM. CDR3 length: 12 residues. Trimming cost V 6 bases and J 3 bases, with 9 bases left between them. CDR3: CASRRTVYEQYF. For the CDR3, the DNA is TGTGCCAGCAGAAGGACAGTCTACGAGCAGTACTTC.